What follows are 13 T cell receptor beta chains derived from one specimen sequenced in a study of cytomegalovirus exposure and HLA in healthy donors. 13 Jbeta primers and 60 Vbeta primers were used for the PCR. TCRdb's copy holds only in-frame clones and misses some; the assay was immunoSEQ multiplex PCR. This table has about 200,000 clones, 82% appearing once. The specimen sequenced was PBMCs. Source of these receptors: a boy between 2 and 15 years old in good health and CMV-seronegative.

The chain is built from TRBV6-6 and TRBJ2-1, with D possibly being TRBD2 (6 bases). Germline CDR1 MNHNY, CDR2 SVGAGI (reference sequence). Trimming removed 8 bases from V and 7 bases from J, with 12 bases in between. CDR3 length: 12 residues. CDR3 coding DNA: TGTGCCAGCGGGTACGGGGGTAATGAGCAGTTCTTC. This encodes CASGYGGNEQFF.

V gene TRBV5-1 combines with J gene TRBJ2-5; D might be TRBD1 (6 bases). V gave up 2 bases and J gave up 4 bases, with 12 bases separating them. Germline CDR1 is SGHRS and CDR2 is YFSETQ. This CDR3 spans 14 amino acids. The CDR3: CASSLQGFGETQYF. CDR3 coding DNA: TGCGCCAGCAGCTTACAGGGATTTGGAGAGACCCAGTACTTC.

This clone was detected only a few times. The chain uses TRBV5-6 and TRBJ1-1; 7 bases are shared with TRBD1. This CDR3 is 16 amino acids long. V was clipped by 0 bases and J by 1 base; unmatched bases: 6. Germline V gene lookup returns CDR1 SGHDT and CDR2 YYEEEE. The CDR3 bases are TGTGCCAGCAGCTTGGTACAGGGGTGGGGGAACACTGAAGCTTTCTTT. Translated, it gives CASSLVQGWGNTEAFF.

A word on this clone: Sequence at one end of the junction differs from germline and may be a read error. The chain joins TRBV7-9 to TRBJ2-2, with 7 bases that match TRBD2. Germline V CDR1 and CDR2: SEHNR, FQNEAQ (reference sequence). The CDR3 contains 16 residues. CDR3 residues: CSSSTGGGPNTGELFF. The CDR3 region has the DNA TGTTCCAGCAGCACCGGGGGAGGGCCGAACACCGGGGAGCTGTTTTTT. Full variable domain (remainder filled in from reference TRBV7-9 and TRBJ2-2): DTGVSQNPRHKITKRGQNVTFRCDPISEHNRLYWYRQTLGQGPEFLTYFQNEAQLEKSRLLSDRFSAERPKGSFSTLEIQRTEQGDSAMYLCSSSTGGGPNTGELFFGEGSRLTVL.

The rearrangement links TRBV7-2 to TRBJ2-4; the D gene is possibly TRBD1 (6 bases). V was pared by 5 bases and J by 5 bases, with 16 bases between. The CDR3 loop spans 15 amino acids. CDR1 and CDR2 (germline): SGHTA, FQGNSA. The CDR3 loop is CASSVITGNQNIQYF. For the CDR3, the DNA is TGTGCCAGCAGCGTAATAACAGGGAACCAAAACATTCAGTACTTC.

This sequence joins TRBV5-6 and TRBJ2-2; TRBD1 might be the D (5 bases). Germline CDR1 SGHDT, CDR2 YYEEEE. The CDR3 contains 14 residues. The ends were cut back, 1 base at V and 5 bases at J, with 9 bases in the middle. CDR3 sequence: CASSLPPGTGELFF. The CDR3 DNA is TGTGCCAGCAGCTTGCCCCCAGGGACCGGGGAGCTGTTTTTT.

V gene TRBV9 combines with J gene TRBJ1-1, with 7 bases aligning to TRBD1. The V and J ends lost 5 bases and 4 bases, in that order; junction bases with no gene match: 2. This CDR3 is 12 amino acids long. Germline assignment: CDR1 SGDLS and CDR2 YYNGEE. The CDR3 reads CASRSGGTEAFF. CDR3 nucleotide sequence: TGTGCCAGCAGGTCAGGGGGCACTGAAGCTTTCTTT.

This sequence joins TRBV7-8 and TRBJ1-4, with D possibly being TRBD1 (6 bases). This CDR3 contains 16 residues. V was cut by 1 base and J by 8 bases, with 17 bases left in between. Germline CDR1 is SGHVS and CDR2 is FQNEAQ. The CDR3 DNA follows: TGTGCCAGCAGCTTAGGGGCGGGGGGCGCGGGGGAAAAACTGTTTTTT. Translated: CASSLGAGGAGEKLFF. The complete variable domain, with remaining parts taken from reference TRBV7-8 and TRBJ1-4, reads GAGVSQSPRYKVAKRGQDVALRCDPISGHVSLFWYQQALGQGPEFLTYFQNEAQLDKSGLPSDRFFAERPEGSVSTLKIQRTQQEDSAVYLCASSLGAGGAGEKLFFGSGTQLSVL.

This chain links TRBV7-9 with TRBJ1-4; 10 nucleotides line up with TRBD1. J was trimmed by 1 base and V by 6 bases; bases with no gene match: 14. The length of the CDR3 is 19 residues. From germline, CDR1 is SEHNR and CDR2 FQNEAQ (reference sequence). CDR3 in DNA: TGTGCCAGCAGGCCCTCCGGGACAGGGGCCGGCGTAACTAATGAAAAACTGTTTTTT. Translated: CASRPSGTGAGVTNEKLFF.

The gene calls are TRBV5-1 and TRBJ2-5; 9 nucleotides agree with TRBD1. J was trimmed by 0 bases and V by 7 bases; bases with no gene match: 1. Germline V gene lookup returns CDR1 SGHRS and CDR2 YFSETQ. There are 13 residues in the CDR3. CDR3 region: CASGDRDQETQYF. The DNA for the CDR3 is TGCGCCAGCGGGGACAGGGACCAAGAGACCCAGTACTTC.

This chain joins TRBV7-9 and TRBJ2-7; a weak D match, TRBD2 (5 bases). With 3 bases removed from V and 2 bases from J, the gap between germline ends came to 11 bases. Germline V lookup: CDR1 SEHNR, CDR2 FQNEAQ (reference sequence). This CDR3 spans 14 amino acids. CDR3 coding DNA: TGTGCCAGCAGCTTGACTACTTCCCCCTACGAGCAGTACTTC. Its translation is CASSLTTSPYEQYF.

The chain links TRBV7-2 to TRBJ2-1, with a possible D match to TRBD2 (7 bases). The CDR3 extends over 17 amino acids. The germline CDR1 and CDR2 sequences are SGHTA and FQGNSA. V lost 5 bases, J lost 2 bases, and 19 bases lay in between. The CDR3 sequence: CASSRVGGGRAYNEQFF. DNA of the CDR3: TGTGCCAGCAGCCGAGTGGGAGGGGGTAGGGCCTACAATGAGCAGTTCTTC.

V and J are TRBV19 and TRBJ1-5; D possibly corresponds to TRBD1 (6 bases). With 2 bases removed from V and 7 bases from J, the gap between germline ends came to 15 bases. The CDR3 is 15 residues long. Germline assignment: CDR1 LNHDA and CDR2 SQIVND (reference sequence). In DNA, the CDR3 is TGTGCCAGTAGTATAATCCGGGGGGCTGGCCAGCCCCAGCATTTT. Translation: CASSIIRGAGQPQHF.